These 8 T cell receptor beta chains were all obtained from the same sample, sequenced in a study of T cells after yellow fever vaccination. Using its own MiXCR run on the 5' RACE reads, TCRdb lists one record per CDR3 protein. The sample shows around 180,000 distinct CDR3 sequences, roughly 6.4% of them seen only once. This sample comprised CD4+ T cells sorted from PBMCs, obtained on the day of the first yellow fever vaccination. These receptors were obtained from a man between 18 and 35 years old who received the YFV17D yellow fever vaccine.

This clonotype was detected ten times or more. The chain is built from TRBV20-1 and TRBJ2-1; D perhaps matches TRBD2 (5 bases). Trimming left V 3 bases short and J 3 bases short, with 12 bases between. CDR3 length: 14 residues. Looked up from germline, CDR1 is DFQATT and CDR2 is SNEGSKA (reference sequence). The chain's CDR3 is CSASDYSLYNEQFF. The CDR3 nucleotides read TGCAGTGCTAGCGACTATTCCCTCTACAATGAGCAGTTCTTC.

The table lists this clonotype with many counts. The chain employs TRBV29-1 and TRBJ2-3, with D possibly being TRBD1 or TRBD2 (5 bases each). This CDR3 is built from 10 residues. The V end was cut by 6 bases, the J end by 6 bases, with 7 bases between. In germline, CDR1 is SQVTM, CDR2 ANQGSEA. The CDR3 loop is CSVWGDTQYF. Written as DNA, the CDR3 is TGCAGCGTATGGGGGGATACGCAGTATTTT.

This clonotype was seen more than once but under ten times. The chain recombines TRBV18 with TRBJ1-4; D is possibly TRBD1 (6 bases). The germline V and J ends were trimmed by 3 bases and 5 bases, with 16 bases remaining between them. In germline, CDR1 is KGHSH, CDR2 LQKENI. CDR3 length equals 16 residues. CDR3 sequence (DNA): TGTGCCAGCTCACCGCCCCCGGGGGCCTCAAATGAAAAACTGTTTTTT. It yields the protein CASSPPPGASNEKLFF.

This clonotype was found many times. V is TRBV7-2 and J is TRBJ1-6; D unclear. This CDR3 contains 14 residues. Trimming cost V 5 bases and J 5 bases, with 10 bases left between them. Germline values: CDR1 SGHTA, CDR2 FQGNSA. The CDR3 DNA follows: TGTGCCAGCAGCCCCCGGGAGCATAATTCACCCCTCCACTTT. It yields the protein CASSPREHNSPLHF.

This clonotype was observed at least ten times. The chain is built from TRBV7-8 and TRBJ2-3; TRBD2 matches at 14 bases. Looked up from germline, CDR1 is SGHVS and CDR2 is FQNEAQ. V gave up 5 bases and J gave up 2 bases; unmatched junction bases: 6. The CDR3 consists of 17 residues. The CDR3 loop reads CASSPGTSGGLTDTQYF. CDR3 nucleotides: TGTGCCAGCAGCCCGGGGACTAGCGGGGGACTCACAGATACGCAGTATTTT.

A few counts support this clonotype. The CDR3 loop reads CASSVSGFGEAFF. CDR3 nucleotides: TGTGCCAGCAGCGTATCAGGGTTCGGTGAAGCTTTCTTT. The V call is TRBV9, the J call TRBJ1-1, with D possibly being TRBD1 (5 bases). Germline V gene data show CDR1 as SGDLS and CDR2 as YYNGEE. There are 13 residues in the CDR3. Trimming removed 1 base at V and 7 bases at J, with 11 bases between.

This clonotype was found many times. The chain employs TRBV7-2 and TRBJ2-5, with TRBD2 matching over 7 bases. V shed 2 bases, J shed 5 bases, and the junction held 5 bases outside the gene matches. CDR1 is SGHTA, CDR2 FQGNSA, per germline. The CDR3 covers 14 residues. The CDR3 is CASSLNGGWETQYF. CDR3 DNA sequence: TGTGCCAGCAGCTTAAACGGGGGGTGGGAGACCCAGTACTTC.

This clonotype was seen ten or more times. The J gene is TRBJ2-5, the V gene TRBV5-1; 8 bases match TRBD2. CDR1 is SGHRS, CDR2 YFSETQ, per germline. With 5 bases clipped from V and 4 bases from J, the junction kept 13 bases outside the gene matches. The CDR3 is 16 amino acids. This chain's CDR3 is CASRVYSGASGETQYF. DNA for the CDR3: TGCGCCAGCAGGGTCTATAGCGGGGCCTCAGGAGAGACCCAGTACTTC.